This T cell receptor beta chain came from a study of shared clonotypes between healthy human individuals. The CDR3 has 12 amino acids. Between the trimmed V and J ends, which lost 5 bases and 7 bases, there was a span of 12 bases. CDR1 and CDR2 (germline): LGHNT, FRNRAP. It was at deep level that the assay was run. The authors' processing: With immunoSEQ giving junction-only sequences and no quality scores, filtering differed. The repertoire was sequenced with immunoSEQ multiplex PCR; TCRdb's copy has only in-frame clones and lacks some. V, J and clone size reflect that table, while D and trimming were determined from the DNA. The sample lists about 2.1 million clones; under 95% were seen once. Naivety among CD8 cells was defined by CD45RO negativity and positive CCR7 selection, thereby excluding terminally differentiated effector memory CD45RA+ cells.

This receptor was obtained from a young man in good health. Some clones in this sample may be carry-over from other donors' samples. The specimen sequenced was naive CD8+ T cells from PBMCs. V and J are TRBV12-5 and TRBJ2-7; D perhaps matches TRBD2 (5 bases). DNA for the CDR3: TGTGCTAGTGGTATCTCTGGCGGGGAGCAGTACTTC. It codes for CASGISGGEQYF.